This T cell receptor beta chain was obtained from a study of cytomegalovirus exposure and HLA in healthy donors. Broader study findings: When a later analysis compared HLA-associated TCR beta chains with equally common others, the HLA-associated chains turned out to be more clonally expanded and to have lower generation probabilities. CMV serostatus was the only immune exposure information that was available.

Worth noting for this clone: The antigen is undetermined.

Primers included in the PCR were 60 Vbeta and 13 Jbeta primers. The method was immunoSEQ multiplex PCR; TCRdb's version includes in-frame clones alone and lacks a portion of them. The table lists 100,000 or so clones, about 77% of them singletons, with roughly 4.5% in the top ten. There were likely unrecorded immune exposures, though donors were nominally healthy when sampled. Sequencing used PBMCs. The clonotype originates from a woman aged 40 to 55 in good health and CMV-seronegative.

The CDR3 loop is CASSLEHGGRNQPQHF. CDR3 nucleotide sequence: TGTGCCAGCAGCTTAGAGCACGGGGGAAGGAATCAGCCCCAGCATTTT. V is TRBV7-6 and J is TRBJ1-5; perhaps TRBD1 as D (5 bases). V shed 1 base and J shed 4 bases, with 14 bases lying between them. CDR1 and CDR2 (germline): SGHVS, FNYEAQ. The CDR3 is 16 residues long.